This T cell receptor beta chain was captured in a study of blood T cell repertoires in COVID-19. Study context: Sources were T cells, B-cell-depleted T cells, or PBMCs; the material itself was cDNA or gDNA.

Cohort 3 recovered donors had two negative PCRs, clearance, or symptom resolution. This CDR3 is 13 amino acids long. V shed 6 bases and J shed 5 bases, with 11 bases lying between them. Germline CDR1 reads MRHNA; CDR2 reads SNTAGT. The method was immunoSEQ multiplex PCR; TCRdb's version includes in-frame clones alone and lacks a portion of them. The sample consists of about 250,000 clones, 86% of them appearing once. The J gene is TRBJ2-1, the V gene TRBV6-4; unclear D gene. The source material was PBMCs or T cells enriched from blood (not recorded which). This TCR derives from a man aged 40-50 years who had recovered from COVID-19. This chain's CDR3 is CASSQEQNNEQFF. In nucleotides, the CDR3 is TGTGCCAGCAGCCAGGAACAGAACAATGAGCAGTTCTTC.